A selection of T cell receptor beta chains follows, all from one sample in a study of cytotoxic CD8 clonotypes in ibrutinib-treated CLL. The assay was immunoSEQ multiplex PCR, and TCRdb's table has in-frame clones only and misses some. The sample gives approximately 45,000 clones, under 80% of which show up once; around a fifth is in the top ten. Source: PBMCs, taken after 24 months of ibrutinib treatment. The receptors were gathered from a human donor with chronic lymphocytic leukemia. Each CDR3 is given with its conserved first and last residue. A D gene is named only where the DNA matches it firmly. Rows may omit the clone size; those that give it use once, few, many or a size class.

v_gene,j_gene,abundance,d_gene,CDR3aa
TRBV7-6,TRBJ2-1,NA,NA,CASSLDAGFLDEQFF
TRBV30,TRBJ1-1,few,TRBD1,CAWSVRTGWNTEAFF
TRBV7-9,TRBJ1-1,NA,NA,CASSDRNTEAFF
TRBV6-5,TRBJ2-3,NA,TRBD2,CASRTGLAGPTQYF
TRBV6-6,TRBJ1-5,NA,NA,CASHTGGAFRNQPQHF
TRBV5-1,TRBJ2-7,NA,TRBD1,CASSRAPGTGGESREQYF
TRBV9,TRBJ1-5,few,NA,CASSVATGTRRGSNQPQHF
TRBV5-1,TRBJ2-5,once,TRBD2,CASSVPGLAGVGETQYF
TRBV7-2,TRBJ1-2,once,TRBD1,CASSPPGQGRYGYTF
TRBV4-1,TRBJ2-2,many,NA,CASSQDRTGTGELFF
TRBV6-1,TRBJ1-1,NA,TRBD1,CASRYGQGNTEAFF
TRBV6-7,TRBJ1-2,few,NA,CASIGGGNYGYTF
TRBV10-3,TRBJ1-3,NA,TRBD1,CAIKVQGVLGNTIYF
TRBV4-1,TRBJ1-5,many,NA,CASSQDPADGQPQHF
TRBV1,TRBJ1-2,NA,NA,CTSSPKIPGGHGYTF
TRBV6-5,TRBJ2-2,few,NA,CASTLRGNTGELFF
TRBV27,TRBJ1-4,few,NA,CARTGTDNEKLFF